The clone carrying this T cell receptor beta chain occurred a few times. Its antigen is unidentified. These data come from a study of cytotoxic CD8 clonotypes in ibrutinib-treated CLL. Points from the study as a whole: Baseline clonality exceeded age-matched healthy donors and tracked circulating CD8+ T-cell counts.

Trimming shortened V by 3 bases and J by 6 bases, and 12 bases separated the two germline ends. This CDR3 is 14 amino acids long. The V gene's germline CDR1 is LNHDA and CDR2 SQIVND (reference sequence). Deep sequencing aimed at 1 in 200,000 to 1 in 1 million T cells' resolution. Method: immunoSEQ multiplex PCR; TCRdb's copy keeps in-frame clones and lacks some. Of 90,000 to 150,000 clones detected, about 58% appear once; the ten largest clones hold 30% to 45%. The source was PBMCs, collected after 24 months of ibrutinib treatment. V and J are TRBV19 and TRBJ2-1; no clear D gene. This receptor was taken from a human donor with chronic lymphocytic leukemia. This CDR3 reads CASSMGGRSNEQFF. The DNA of the CDR3 is TGTGCCAGTAGTATGGGTGGCAGGAGCAATGAGCAGTTCTTC.